The 22 T cell receptor beta chains in this list originate from one sample, sequenced in a study of T cell repertoires in cytomegalovirus infection (dated by TCRdb to between 2017 and 2020). Data came from an Illumina HiSeq 1500. The public reads were reprocessed in TCRdb via fastp at Q25 and MiXCR, keeping in-frame beta chains. Rows with a matching CDR3 protein are joined into one entry that keeps the most common DNA and genes. A total of over 150,000 distinct CDR3 sequences appear in this sample, about 18% of them only once. The top ten constitute approximately 25% of the sample. The sample was CD8+ T cells from PBMCs. These receptors originate from a human donor in good health (CMV status not recorded). Some clones in this sample may be carry-over from other donors' samples.

This clonotype has just a few counts. The chain combines TRBV6-6 with TRBJ1-2; D remains unclear. CDR3 size: 14 residues. Germline CDR1 and CDR2: MNHNY and SVGAGI (reference sequence). V was cut by 10 bases and J by 6 bases, with 21 bases left in between. DNA of the CDR3: TGTGCCACTTTCACGACCTCTTCCGACCATGGCTACACCTTC. Its protein is CATFTTSSDHGYTF.

This clonotype was seen more than once but under ten times. This chain joins TRBV7-2 and TRBJ1-3; D is unclear. CDR1 SGHTA and CDR2 FQGNSA come from the germline V gene. This CDR3 comprises 15 residues. Trimming took 3 bases from V and 6 from J, leaving 15 bases between them. The CDR3 protein is CASSFHSNPINTIYF. CDR3 in DNA: TGTGCCAGCAGCTTTCATTCCAACCCGATAAACACCATATATTTT. Full variable domain (rest looked up from reference TRBV7-2 and TRBJ1-3): GAGVSQSPSNKVTEKGKDVELRCDPISGHTALYWYRQSLGQGLEFLIYFQGNSAPDKSGLPSDRFSAERTGGSVSTLTIQRTQQEDSAVYLCASSFHSNPINTIYFGEGSWLTVV.

The chain recombines TRBV6-6 with TRBJ2-7, with TRBD1 matching 10 bases. CDR3 length: 17 amino acids. The trim removed 0 bases at V and 4 bases at J, leaving 9 bases unmatched. The germline V gene has CDR1 MNHNY and CDR2 SVGAGI (reference sequence). CDR3 region: CASSYSGAGTGVYEQYF. The CDR3 bases are TGTGCCAGCAGTTACTCGGGAGCCGGGACAGGGGTATACGAGCAGTACTTC.

This clonotype has more than one count but fewer than ten. Possible read error: a much larger clone is one base away. The chain employs TRBV6-6 and TRBJ2-5, with D perhaps matching TRBD1 or TRBD2 (5 bases each). Germline values: CDR1 MNHNY, CDR2 SVGAGI (reference sequence). This CDR3 contains 12 residues. CDR3 DNA sequence: TGTGCCAGCAGTTCTAGCCTAGGGACCCGGTACTTC. Translation gives CASSSSLGTRYF.

This clonotype has more than one count but fewer than ten. The chain joins TRBV20-1 to TRBJ1-1; 8 positions match TRBD1. This CDR3 is built from 15 residues. The ends lost 5 bases at V and 1 base at J; junction bases unmatched: 9. CDR1 is DFQATT, CDR2 SNEGSKA, per germline (reference sequence). For the CDR3, the DNA is TGCAGTGCTGGTGACAGGGGTAGAGGGAACACTGAAGCTTTCTTT. This encodes CSAGDRGRGNTEAFF.

This clonotype was seen a handful of times. The V gene is TRBV19, the J gene TRBJ1-4, with 7 bases aligning to TRBD1. Germline assignment: CDR1 LNHDA and CDR2 SQIVND (reference sequence). The junction had 15 bases not matched to a gene; V was cut back by 5 bases and J by 12 bases. The CDR3 loop spans 15 amino acids. DNA for the CDR3: TGTGCCAGTAGTCTTCGGGACAGCACTAAGGAGGAACTGTTTTTT. Amino acid sequence: CASSLRDSTKEELFF.

This clonotype was counted only a few times. The chain links TRBV6-1 to TRBJ2-3; a weak D match, TRBD1 (5 bases). This CDR3 is built from 14 residues. Germline CDR1 and CDR2: MNHNS and SASEGT. Trimming pared 3 bases from V and 4 bases from J, leaving 11 bases between. The CDR3 nucleotides read TGTGCCAGCAGTGAGCCGACAGCAGCAGATACGCAGTATTTT. Translation gives CASSEPTAADTQYF.

There are many counts of this clonotype. The V and J genes are TRBV6-2 or TRBV6-3 and TRBJ2-6, with D perhaps TRBD1 (6 bases). The V end lost 5 bases, the J end lost 5 bases, and 13 bases lay between the germline ends. CDR3 length: 15 amino acids. CDR1 and CDR2 (germline): MNHEY, SVGEGT. CDR3 nucleotides: TGTGCCAGCAGTCAAGAACAGGGTTGGGCCAACGTCCTGACTTTC. This codes for CASSQEQGWANVLTF.

A few counts support this clonotype. A read error may produce the germline difference seen at one junction end. This chain uses TRBV12-3 or TRBV12-4 with TRBJ2-3; 10 bases match TRBD2. The CDR3 covers 17 residues. The CDR3 coding sequence is TGTGCCATCAGTTTACTCTTAGCGGGGGGTTTCACAGATACGCAGTATTTT. Encoded protein: CAISLLLAGGFTDTQYF.

The chain combines TRBV4-3 with TRBJ2-7; D gene uncertain. This CDR3 region has 13 residues. V lost 1 base to trimming and J lost 3 bases, with 7 bases between them. Germline CDR1 is LGHNA and CDR2 is YSLEER. CDR3 coding DNA: TGCGCCAGCAGCCAAGGAGTATACTACGAGCAGTACTTC. This codes for CASSQGVYYEQYF.

This clonotype was recorded at least ten times. This chain joins TRBV7-2 and TRBJ1-5, with D possibly TRBD1 on 5 matching bases. In germline, CDR1 is SGHTA, CDR2 FQGNSA. This CDR3 is built from 17 residues. Between the trimmed V and J ends, which lost 4 bases and 4 bases, there was a span of 20 bases. CDR3 amino acids: CASSSIPRDGLNQPQHF. The CDR3 bases are TGTGCCAGCAGCTCAATACCACGGGACGGATTAAATCAGCCCCAGCATTTT.

The chain combines TRBV6-2 or TRBV6-3 with TRBJ1-1; D is perhaps TRBD1 (5 bases). V lost 2 bases to trimming and J lost 4 bases, with 8 bases between them. CDR1 and CDR2 from the germline V gene are MNHEY and SVGEGT. The CDR3 extends over 13 amino acids. CDR3 sequence (DNA): TGTGCCAGCAGTTACGCGGGGGGCACTGAAGCTTTCTTT. It is translated as CASSYAGGTEAFF.

This clonotype showed up just a few times. This chain uses TRBV7-9 with TRBJ1-1; D possibly corresponds to TRBD1 (6 bases). The ends were cut back, 3 bases at V and 2 bases at J, with 19 bases in the middle. The CDR3 totals 17 residues. Germline assignment: CDR1 SEHNR and CDR2 FQNEAQ (reference sequence). The DNA for the CDR3 is TGTGCCAGCAGCTTCCCGACAGGCCCTGATACTAACACTGAAGCTTTCTTT. Amino acid sequence: CASSFPTGPDTNTEAFF.

This clonotype was counted a few times. This chain uses TRBV29-1 with TRBJ1-1; no clear D gene. V was shortened by 4 bases and J by 8 bases, with 5 bases between the two germline ends. Germline V gene sequence: CDR1 SQVTM, CDR2 ANQGSEA. The CDR3 has 9 residues. The CDR3 DNA reads TGCAGCGTTGTCAAAGAAGCTTTCTTT. Protein product: CSVVKEAFF.

The chain joins TRBV4-1 to TRBJ1-1; D remains unclear. CDR3 size: 16 residues. Germline values: CDR1 MGHRA, CDR2 YSYEKL. Trimming stripped 3 bases from V and 1 base from J, with 15 bases between. The CDR3 nucleotides are TGCGCCAGCAGCCACCCCCCTTCCGACTGGAACACTGAAGCTTTCTTT. Amino acid sequence: CASSHPPSDWNTEAFF.

This chain uses TRBV12-3 or TRBV12-4 with TRBJ1-5; the D gene is possibly TRBD1 (5 bases). V was pared by 2 bases and J by 7 bases, with 12 bases between. The CDR3 is made up of 14 amino acids. In DNA form, the CDR3 reads TGTGCCAGCAGTTTAACCCCAGGGACGCAGCCCCAGCATTTT. Translated, it gives CASSLTPGTQPQHF.

This chain links TRBV7-9 with TRBJ1-1; possibly TRBD1 for D (5 bases). The CDR3 covers 14 residues. Looked up from germline, CDR1 is SEHNR and CDR2 is FQNEAQ (reference sequence). V was trimmed by 7 bases and J by 2 bases, leaving 14 bases between them. Here the CDR3 DNA reads TGTGCCAGCACGGGGCAGCGGACCAACACTGAAGCTTTCTTT. This codes for CASTGQRTNTEAFF. Together with reference TRBV7-9 and TRBJ1-1, the CDR3 gives the full variable domain: DTGVSQNPRHKITKRGQNVTFRCDPISEHNRLYWYRQTLGQGPEFLTYFQNEAQLEKSRLLSDRFSAERPKGSFSTLEIQRTEQGDSAMYLCASTGQRTNTEAFFGQGTRLTVV.

CDR3 nucleotide sequence: TGTGCCAGCAGAGCGACCGGGACTAGCGGGACTGAGCAGTTCTTC. Protein sequence: CASRATGTSGTEQFF. This rearrangement joins TRBV6-6 to TRBJ2-1, with TRBD2 matching 13 bases. Germline CDR1 and CDR2: MNHNY and SVGAGI (reference sequence). Losses at the gene ends were 6 bases for V and 9 bases for J; bases not matched to a gene: 8. The CDR3 covers 15 residues.

The J gene is TRBJ2-1, the V gene TRBV28; 9 bases align to TRBD1. Germline V gives CDR1 MDHEN, CDR2 SYDVKM. With 2 bases clipped from V and 6 bases from J, the junction kept 2 bases outside the gene matches. The CDR3 extends over 14 amino acids. The CDR3 loop reads CASSLGDRANEQFF. In DNA form, the CDR3 reads TGTGCCAGCAGTTTAGGGGACAGGGCCAATGAGCAGTTCTTC.

This clonotype appeared a few times. The genes are TRBV4-2 and TRBJ1-1; D remains ambiguous. Germline V gene lookup returns CDR1 LGHNA and CDR2 YNFKEQ. This CDR3 comprises 17 residues. The V end was cut by 1 base, the J end by 0 bases, with 15 bases between. In DNA form, the CDR3 reads TGTGCCAGCAGCCAAGGCTCCCAGGCCCTCATGAACACTGAAGCTTTCTTT. Protein product: CASSQGSQALMNTEAFF.

V is TRBV11-2 and J is TRBJ2-3, with 7 bases aligning to TRBD2. Looked up from germline, CDR1 is SGHAT and CDR2 is FQNNGV. The CDR3 runs to 15 residues. V lost 2 bases, J lost 0 bases, and 2 bases stayed unmatched. CDR3 nucleotide sequence: TGTGCCAGCAGCTTAACAGCGGGGAGCACAGATACGCAGTATTTT. Translating gives CASSLTAGSTDTQYF.

The chain couples TRBV7-2 to TRBJ2-3; 7 bases fit TRBD2. V lost 3 bases and J lost 1; bases outside the gene matches: 10. Germline lookup yields CDR1 SGHTA and CDR2 FQGNSA. CDR3 length: 17 residues. DNA of the CDR3: TGTGCCAGCAGCTTCCGCGGAGCGGGATATCGCACAGATACGCAGTATTTT. The encoded protein is CASSFRGAGYRTDTQYF.